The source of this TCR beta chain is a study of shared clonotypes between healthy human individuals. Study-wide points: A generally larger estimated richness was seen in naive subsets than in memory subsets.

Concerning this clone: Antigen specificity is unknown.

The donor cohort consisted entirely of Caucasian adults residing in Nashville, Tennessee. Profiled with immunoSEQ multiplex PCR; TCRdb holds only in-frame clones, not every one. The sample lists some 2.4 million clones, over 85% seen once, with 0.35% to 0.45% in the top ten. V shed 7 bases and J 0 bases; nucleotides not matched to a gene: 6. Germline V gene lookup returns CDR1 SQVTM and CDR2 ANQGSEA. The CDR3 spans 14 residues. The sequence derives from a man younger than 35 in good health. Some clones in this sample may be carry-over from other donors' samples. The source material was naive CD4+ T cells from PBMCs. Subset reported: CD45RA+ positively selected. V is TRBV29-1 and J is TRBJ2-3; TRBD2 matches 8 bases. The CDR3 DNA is TGCAGCGGCGGATCTAGCGGGAGCACAGATACGCAGTATTTT. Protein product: CSGGSSGSTDTQYF.